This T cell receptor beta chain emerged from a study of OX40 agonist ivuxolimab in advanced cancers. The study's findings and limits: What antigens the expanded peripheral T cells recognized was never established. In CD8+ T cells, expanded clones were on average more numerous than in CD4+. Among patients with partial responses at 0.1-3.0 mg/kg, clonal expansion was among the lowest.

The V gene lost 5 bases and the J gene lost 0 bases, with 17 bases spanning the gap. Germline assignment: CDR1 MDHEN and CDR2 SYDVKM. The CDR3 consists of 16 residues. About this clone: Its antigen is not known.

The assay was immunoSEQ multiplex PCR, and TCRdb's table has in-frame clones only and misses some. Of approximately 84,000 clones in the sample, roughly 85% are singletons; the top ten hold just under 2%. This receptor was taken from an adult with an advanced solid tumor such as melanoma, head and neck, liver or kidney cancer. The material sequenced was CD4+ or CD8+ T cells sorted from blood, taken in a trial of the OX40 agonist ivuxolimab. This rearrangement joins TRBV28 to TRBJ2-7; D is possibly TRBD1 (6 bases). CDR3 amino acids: CASSPGIGRGSYEQYF. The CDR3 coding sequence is TGTGCCAGCAGTCCAGGGATCGGCAGGGGCTCCTACGAGCAGTACTTC.